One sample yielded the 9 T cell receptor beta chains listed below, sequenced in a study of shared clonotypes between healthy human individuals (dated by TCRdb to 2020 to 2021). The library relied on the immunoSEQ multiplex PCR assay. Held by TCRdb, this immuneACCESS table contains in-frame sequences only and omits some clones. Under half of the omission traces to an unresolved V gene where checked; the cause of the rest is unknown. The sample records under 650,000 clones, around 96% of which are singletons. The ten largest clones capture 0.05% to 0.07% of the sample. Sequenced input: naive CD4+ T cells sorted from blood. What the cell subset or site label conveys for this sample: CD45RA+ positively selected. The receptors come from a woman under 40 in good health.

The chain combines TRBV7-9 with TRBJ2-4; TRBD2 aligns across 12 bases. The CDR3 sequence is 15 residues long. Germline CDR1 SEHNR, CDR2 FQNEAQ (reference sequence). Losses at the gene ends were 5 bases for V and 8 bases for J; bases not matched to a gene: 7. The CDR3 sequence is CASSVQTSGSYIQYF. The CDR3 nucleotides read TGTGCCAGCAGCGTCCAGACTAGCGGGAGTTACATTCAGTACTTC.

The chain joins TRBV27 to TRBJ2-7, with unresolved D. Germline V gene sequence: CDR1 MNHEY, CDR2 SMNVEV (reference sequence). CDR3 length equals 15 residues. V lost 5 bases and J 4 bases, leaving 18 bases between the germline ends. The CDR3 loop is CASSPDKGKMYEQYF. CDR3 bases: TGTGCCAGCAGTCCTGACAAGGGAAAAATGTACGAGCAGTACTTC.

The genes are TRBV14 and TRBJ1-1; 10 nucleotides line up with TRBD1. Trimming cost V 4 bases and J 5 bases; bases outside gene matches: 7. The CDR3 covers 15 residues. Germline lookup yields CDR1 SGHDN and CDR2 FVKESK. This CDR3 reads CASSLMTGGGTEAFF. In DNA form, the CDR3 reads TGTGCCAGCAGCCTGATGACAGGGGGCGGAACTGAAGCTTTCTTT.

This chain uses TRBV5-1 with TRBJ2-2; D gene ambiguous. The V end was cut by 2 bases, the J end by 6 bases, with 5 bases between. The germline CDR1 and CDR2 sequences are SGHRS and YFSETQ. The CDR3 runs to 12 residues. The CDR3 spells CASSFGPGELFF. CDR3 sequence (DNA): TGCGCCAGCAGCTTCGGACCCGGGGAGCTGTTTTTT. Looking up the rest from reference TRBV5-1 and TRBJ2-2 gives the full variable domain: KAGVTQTPRYLIKTRGQQVTLSCSPISGHRSVSWYQQTPGQGLQFLFEYFSETQRNKGNFPGRFSGRQFSNSRSEMNVSTLELGDSALYLCASSFGPGELFFGEGSRLTVL.

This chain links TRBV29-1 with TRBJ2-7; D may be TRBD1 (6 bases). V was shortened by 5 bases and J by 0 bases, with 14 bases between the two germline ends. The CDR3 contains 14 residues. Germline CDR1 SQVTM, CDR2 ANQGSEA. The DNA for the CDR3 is TGCAGCGTTAGGGACACCTCATACTCCTACGAGCAGTACTTC. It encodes CSVRDTSYSYEQYF.

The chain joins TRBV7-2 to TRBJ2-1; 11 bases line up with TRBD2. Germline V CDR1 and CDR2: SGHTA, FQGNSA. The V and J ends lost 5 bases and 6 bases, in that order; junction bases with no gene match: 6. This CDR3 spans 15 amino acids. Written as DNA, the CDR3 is TGTGCCAGCAGCAAACTAGCGGGAGCCATCAATGAGCAGTTCTTC. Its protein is CASSKLAGAINEQFF.

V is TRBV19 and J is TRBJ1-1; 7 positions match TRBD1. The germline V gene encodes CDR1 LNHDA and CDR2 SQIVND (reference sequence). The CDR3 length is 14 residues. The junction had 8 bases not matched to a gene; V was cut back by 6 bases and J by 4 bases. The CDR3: CASSPYRGGTEAFF. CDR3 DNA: TGTGCCAGTAGCCCATACAGGGGTGGCACTGAAGCTTTCTTT. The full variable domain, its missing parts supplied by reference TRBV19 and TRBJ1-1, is DGGITQSPKYLFRKEGQNVTLSCEQNLNHDAMYWYRQDPGQGLRLIYYSQIVNDFQKGDIAEGYSVSREKKESFPLTVTSAQKNPTAFYLCASSPYRGGTEAFFGQGTRLTVV.

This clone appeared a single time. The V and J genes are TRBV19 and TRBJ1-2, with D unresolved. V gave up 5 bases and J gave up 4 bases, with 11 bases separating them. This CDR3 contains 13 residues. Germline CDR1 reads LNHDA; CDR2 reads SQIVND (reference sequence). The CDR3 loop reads CASSVPPFYGYTF. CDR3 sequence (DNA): TGTGCCAGTAGTGTCCCGCCGTTCTATGGCTACACCTTC.

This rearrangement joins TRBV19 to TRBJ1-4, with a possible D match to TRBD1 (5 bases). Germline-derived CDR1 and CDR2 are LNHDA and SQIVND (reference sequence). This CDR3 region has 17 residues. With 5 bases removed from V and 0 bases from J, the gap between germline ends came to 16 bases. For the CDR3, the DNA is TGTGCCAGTAGTCCGCGACGGGGGACGGCAACTAATGAAAAACTGTTTTTT. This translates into CASSPRRGTATNEKLFF.